Listed below are T cell receptor beta chains from one sample, sequenced in a study of blood T cell repertoires in COVID-19. The method was immunoSEQ multiplex PCR; TCRdb's version includes in-frame clones alone and lacks a portion of them. Among some 230,000 clones listed, roughly 85% were seen once. The sequenced sample was peripheral blood. All receptors come from a man between 35 and 55 years old with acute or convalescent COVID-19. CDR3s include the opening cysteine and the closing phenylalanine or tryptophan. Fields, in order: J gene, V gene, clone size, D gene, CDR3 protein, CDR3 DNA. The D gene is left open where the match is weak. Size is omitted from some rows. Given values are once, few, many or a class for expanded clones.

>TRBJ1-5|TRBV19|.|TRBD1
CASGQGYSNQPQHF
TGTGCCAGTGGACAGGGCTATAGCAATCAGCCCCAGCATTTT
>TRBJ2-5|TRBV5-6|.|.
CASSTGFQETQYF
TGTGCCAGCAGTACAGGGTTCCAAGAGACCCAGTACTTC
>TRBJ1-1|TRBV3-1/TRBV3-2|.|TRBD1
CASSQMTGETEAFF
TGTGCCAGCAGCCAAATGACAGGGGAGACTGAAGCTTTCTTT
>TRBJ1-1|TRBV2|.|.
CASSDDRPWVNTEAFF
TGTGCCAGCAGTGATGACAGGCCATGGGTGAACACTGAAGCTTTCTTT
>TRBJ1-6|TRBV5-5|.|.
CASSFVFENINSPLHF
TGTGCCAGCAGCTTTGTGTTCGAGAATATTAATTCACCCCTCCACTTT
>TRBJ2-5|TRBV20-1|.|.
CSASIRGTLAETQYF
TGCAGTGCTAGTATCCGGGGGACCCTTGCGGAGACCCAGTACTTC
>TRBJ1-4|TRBV7-2|.|.
CASSPGWGKLFF
TGTGCCAGCAGCCCGGGGTGGGGAAAACTGTTTTTT
>TRBJ2-7|TRBV6-2/TRBV6-3|.|.
CASSTGDAVTYEQYF
TGTGCCAGCAGTACCGGGGATGCCGTAACCTACGAGCAGTACTTC
>TRBJ1-4|TRBV5-6|.|.
CASSLGGGPGKLFF
TGTGCCAGCAGCTTGGGGGGAGGACCAGGAAAACTGTTTTTT
>TRBJ2-7|TRBV27|medium-sized|TRBD2
CASSSRGAYEQYF
TGTGCCAGCAGTTCTCGGGGGGCCTACGAGCAGTACTTC
>TRBJ2-7|TRBV27|.|TRBD1
CASSSFRGQPYEQYF
TGTGCCAGCAGCTCTTTTAGGGGACAGCCTTACGAGCAGTACTTC
>TRBJ2-3|TRBV24-1|once|TRBD1
CATSDPRQGGTDTQYF
TGTGCCACCAGTGATCCACGACAGGGGGGGACAGATACGCAGTATTTT
>TRBJ1-5|TRBV27|.|.
CASSQTPERGNQPQHF
TGTGCCAGCAGTCAGACCCCCGAGAGGGGCAATCAGCCCCAGCATTTT
>TRBJ1-1|TRBV7-2|.|.
CASSLFQGGQTEAFF
TGTGCCAGCAGCTTATTTCAGGGAGGGCAGACTGAAGCTTTCTTT
>TRBJ1-4|TRBV2|.|TRBD1
CASSADRVREKLFF
TGTGCCAGCAGTGCGGACAGGGTGAGGGAAAAACTGTTTTTT
>TRBJ1-1|TRBV6-5|.|.
CALVVMNTEAFF
TGTGCCCTGGTAGTCATGAACACTGAAGCTTTCTTT
>TRBJ2-1|TRBV5-4|once|TRBD1
CASSQGQRSSYNEQFF
TGTGCCAGCAGCCAGGGACAGCGTAGCTCCTACAATGAGCAGTTCTTC
>TRBJ1-6|TRBV5-1|.|TRBD1
CASSLVQGTGSNSPLHF
TGCGCCAGCAGCTTGGTCCAGGGGACAGGCTCTAATTCACCCCTCCACTTT
>TRBJ2-5|TRBV5-1|.|.
CASSLEPTVQETQYF
TGCGCCAGCAGCCTGGAACCGACAGTCCAAGAGACCCAGTACTTC
>TRBJ2-3|TRBV9|.|TRBD2
CASSVVGGDSDTQYF
TGTGCCAGCAGCGTAGTTGGGGGGGACTCAGATACGCAGTATTTT
>TRBJ1-4|TRBV30|few|.
CAWSSVREKLFF
TGTGCCTGGAGTTCCGTGAGGGAAAAACTGTTTTTT
>TRBJ1-3|TRBV6-5|once|TRBD1
CASSYSGTGELPIYF
TGTGCCAGCAGTTACTCCGGGACAGGGGAGTTGCCCATATATTTT
>TRBJ1-2|TRBV5-8|.|.
CASSYLPGYGYTF
TGTGCCAGCAGCTACCTTCCGGGATACGGCTACACCTTC
>TRBJ1-4|TRBV7-2|few|TRBD1
CASSLSGTGNEKLFF
TGTGCCAGCAGCTTGTCCGGGACAGGAAATGAAAAACTGTTTTTT
>TRBJ1-2|TRBV6-5|.|.
CASRRPLGGGGYTF
TGTGCCAGCAGACGCCCCTTGGGAGGGGGAGGCTACACCTTC
>TRBJ1-1|TRBV11-3|.|.
CASSAEPSNTEAFF
TGTGCCAGCAGTGCGGAGCCGTCGAACACTGAAGCTTTCTTT
>TRBJ2-7|TRBV5-1|.|TRBD1
CASSPGQGSSSYEQYF
TGCGCCAGCAGCCCGGGACAGGGGTCGAGCTCCTACGAGCAGTACTTC
>TRBJ1-5|TRBV28|.|.
CASSLRAYSNQPQHF
TGTGCCAGCAGTTTACGAGCGTATAGCAATCAGCCCCAGCATTTT
>TRBJ1-5|TRBV27|.|TRBD1
CASSGDRRSQPQHF
TGTGCCAGCAGTGGGGACAGGAGAAGTCAGCCCCAGCATTTT
>TRBJ1-4|TRBV2|.|TRBD1
CASRQGNEKLFF
TGTGCCAGCAGACAGGGGAATGAAAAACTGTTTTTT
>TRBJ1-1|TRBV19|.|.
CASSITGNTEAFF
TGTGCCAGTAGTATAACAGGGAACACTGAAGCTTTCTTT
>TRBJ1-4|TRBV7-3|once|TRBD1
CASSSGQGEKLFF
TGTGCCAGCAGCTCGGGACAGGGCGAAAAACTGTTTTTT
>TRBJ2-1|TRBV12-3/TRBV12-4|.|.
CASSLGADNEQFF
TGTGCCAGCAGTTTGGGGGCGGACAATGAGCAGTTCTTC
>TRBJ2-6|TRBV19|.|.
CASGGHHSGANVLTF
TGTGCCAGTGGGGGACACCACTCTGGGGCCAACGTCCTGACTTTC
>TRBJ2-5|TRBV6-6|.|TRBD2
CASRRGTSGEETQYF
TGTGCCAGCAGACGCGGGACTAGCGGGGAAGAGACCCAGTACTTC
>TRBJ2-1|TRBV9|.|.
CASSVVGEPYNEQFF
TGTGCCAGCAGCGTAGTAGGGGAACCCTACAATGAGCAGTTCTTC
>TRBJ1-6|TRBV7-9|.|TRBD1
CASSPTTGAGNSPLHF
TGTGCCAGCAGCCCAACAACAGGGGCCGGGAATTCACCCCTCCACTTT
>TRBJ2-5|TRBV5-1|.|.
CASSSTGIETQYF
TGCGCCAGCAGCTCCACAGGGATAGAGACCCAGTACTTC